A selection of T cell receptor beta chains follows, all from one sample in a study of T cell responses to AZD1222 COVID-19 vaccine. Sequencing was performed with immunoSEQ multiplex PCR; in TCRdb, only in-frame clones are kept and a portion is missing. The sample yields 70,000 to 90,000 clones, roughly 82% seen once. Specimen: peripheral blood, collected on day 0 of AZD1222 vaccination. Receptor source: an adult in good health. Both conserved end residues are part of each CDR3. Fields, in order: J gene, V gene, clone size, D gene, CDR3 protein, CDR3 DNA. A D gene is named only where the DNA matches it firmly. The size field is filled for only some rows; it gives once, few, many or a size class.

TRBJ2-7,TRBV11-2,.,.,CASSPPGYEQYF,TGTGCCAGCAGCCCCCCGGGCTACGAGCAGTACTTC
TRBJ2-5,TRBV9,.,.,CASSVAGLRGETQYF,TGTGCCAGCAGCGTAGCAGGTCTCAGAGGGGAGACCCAGTACTTC
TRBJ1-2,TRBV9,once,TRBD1,CASSVALQGVGGYTF,TGTGCCAGCAGCGTAGCCCTACAGGGGGTGGGCGGCTACACCTTC
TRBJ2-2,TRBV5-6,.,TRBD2,CASSLAGAGAGGELFF,TGTGCCAGCAGCTTGGCCGGGGCGGGAGCTGGCGGGGAGCTGTTTTTT
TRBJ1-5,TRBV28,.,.,CASSSTITGNQPQHF,TGTGCCAGCAGTTCCACCATAACGGGGAATCAGCCCCAGCATTTT
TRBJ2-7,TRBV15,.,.,CATSIGPAYEQYF,TGTGCCACCAGCATTGGTCCCGCCTACGAGCAGTACTTC
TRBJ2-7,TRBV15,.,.,CATSRDLRGEQYF,TGTGCCACCAGCAGAGATCTCAGGGGCGAGCAGTACTTC
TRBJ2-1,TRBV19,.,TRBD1,CASSPLRLSGTDQFF,TGTGCCAGTAGTCCACTCCGTCTGTCCGGGACAGACCAGTTCTTC
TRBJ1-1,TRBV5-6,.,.,CASSFWVRGRDTEAFF,TGTGCCAGCAGCTTTTGGGTCCGGGGGAGGGACACTGAAGCTTTCTTT
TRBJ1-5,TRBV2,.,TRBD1,CASSEARQGAGSAQHF,TGTGCCAGCAGTGAAGCACGGCAGGGGGCCGGTTCTGCCCAGCATTTT
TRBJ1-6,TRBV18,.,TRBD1,CASSPPWTGGNSPLHF,TGTGCCAGCTCACCACCGTGGACAGGGGGCAATTCACCCCTCCACTTT
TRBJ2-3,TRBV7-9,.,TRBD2,CASSTPGLAGRALDTQYF,TGTGCCAGCAGCACCCCGGGACTAGCGGGGAGGGCCTTAGATACGCAGTATTTT
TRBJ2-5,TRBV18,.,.,CASSPENQETQYF,TGTGCCAGCTCACCAGAGAACCAAGAGACCCAGTACTTC
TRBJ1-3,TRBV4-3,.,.,CASSQDTGSGNTIYF,TGCGCCAGCAGCCAAGATACGGGCTCTGGAAACACCATATATTTT
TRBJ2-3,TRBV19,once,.,CASSIGAGAWGTDTQYF,TGTGCCAGTAGTATTGGAGCAGGGGCTTGGGGCACAGATACGCAGTATTTT
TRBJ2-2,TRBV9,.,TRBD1,CASSVEAGGYTGELFF,TGTGCCAGCAGCGTAGAAGCAGGGGGCTACACCGGGGAGCTGTTTTTT
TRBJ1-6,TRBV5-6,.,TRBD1,CASSLYRGNSPLHF,TGTGCCAGCAGCTTGTACAGGGGTAATTCACCCCTCCACTTT
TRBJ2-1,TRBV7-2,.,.,CASSLVAGGYNEQFF,TGTGCCAGCAGCTTAGTCGCAGGGGGGTACAATGAGCAGTTCTTC
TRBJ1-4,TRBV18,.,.,CASSQKGGSEKLFF,TGTGCCAGCTCACAGAAGGGGGGCAGTGAAAAACTGTTTTTT
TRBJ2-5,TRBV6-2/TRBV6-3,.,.,CASSYGGTATQYF,TGTGCCAGCAGTTACGGTGGTACAGCGACCCAGTACTTC
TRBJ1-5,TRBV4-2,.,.,CASSQALGSNQPQHF,TGTGCCAGCAGCCAAGCGTTAGGCAGCAATCAGCCCCAGCATTTT
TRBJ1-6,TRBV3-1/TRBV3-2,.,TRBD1,CASSQWGQGADSPLHF,TGTGCCAGCAGCCAATGGGGACAGGGGGCGGATTCACCCCTCCACTTT
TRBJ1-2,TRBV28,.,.,CASKIAGNYGYTF,TGTGCCAGCAAAATAGCAGGGAACTATGGCTACACCTTC
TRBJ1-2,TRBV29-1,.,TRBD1,CSVEGGQGEGYGYTF,TGCAGCGTTGAAGGTGGACAGGGGGAAGGCTATGGCTACACCTTC
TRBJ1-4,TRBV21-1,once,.,CASSTRKDTTGGYEKLFF,TGTGCCAGCAGCACTCGGAAGGACACAACTGGGGGCTATGAAAAACTGTTTTTT
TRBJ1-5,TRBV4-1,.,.,CASSQVLGSNQPQHF,TGCGCCAGCAGCCAGGTACTTGGTAGCAATCAGCCCCAGCATTTT
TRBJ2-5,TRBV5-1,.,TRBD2,CASSLGLADQETQYF,TGCGCCAGCAGCTTGGGACTAGCGGACCAAGAGACCCAGTACTTC
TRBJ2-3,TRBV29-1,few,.,CSVEGLGNTQYF,TGCAGCGTTGAAGGGCTAGGGAATACGCAGTATTTT
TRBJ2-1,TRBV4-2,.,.,CASSPEQLYNEQFF,TGTGCCAGCAGCCCTGAGCAGCTATACAATGAGCAGTTCTTC
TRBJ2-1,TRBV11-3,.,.,CASSLDQKERVGHNEQFF,TGTGCCAGCAGCTTAGATCAAAAAGAGAGGGTAGGTCACAATGAGCAGTTCTTC
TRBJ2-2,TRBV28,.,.,CASSPRRATTGELFF,TGTGCCAGCAGCCCCCGAAGGGCAACCACCGGGGAGCTGTTTTTT
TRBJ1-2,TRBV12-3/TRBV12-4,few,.,CASSPGGGGYTF,TGTGCCAGCAGCCCCGGTGGGGGTGGCTACACCTTC
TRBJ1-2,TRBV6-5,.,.,CASSSSTAAPIYGYTF,TGTGCCAGCAGTTCCTCGACTGCTGCGCCTATCTATGGCTACACCTTC
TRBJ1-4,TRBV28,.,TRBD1,CASSPGTGGEKLFF,TGTGCCAGCAGTCCCGGGACAGGGGGGGAAAAACTGTTTTTT
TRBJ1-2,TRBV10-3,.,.,CAIATGYGYTF,TGTGCCATTGCGACAGGCTATGGCTACACCTTC
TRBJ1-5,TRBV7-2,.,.,CASSPGTALNQPQHF,TGTGCCAGCAGCCCCGGGACCGCCCTCAATCAGCCCCAGCATTTT
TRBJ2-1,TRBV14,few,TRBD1,CASSLPGQWNEQFF,TGTGCCAGCAGCCTTCCGGGACAGTGGAATGAGCAGTTCTTC
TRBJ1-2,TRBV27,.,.,CASSWGLGVGGYTYGYTF,TGTGCCAGCAGTTGGGGCCTCGGTGTCGGGGGTTATACCTATGGCTACACCTTC
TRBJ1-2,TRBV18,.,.,CASSPPGYLGYTF,TGTGCCAGCTCACCACCAGGGTATTTGGGCTACACCTTC
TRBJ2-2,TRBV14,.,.,CASSQALAGELFF,TGTGCCAGCAGCCAAGCCCTGGCCGGGGAGCTGTTTTTT
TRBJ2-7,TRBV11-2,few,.,CASSLAIVGEQYF,TGTGCCAGCAGCTTAGCTATCGTGGGCGAGCAGTACTTC
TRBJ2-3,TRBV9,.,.,CASSAPSSSTDTQYF,TGTGCCAGCAGCGCCCCGTCCTCTAGCACAGATACGCAGTATTTT
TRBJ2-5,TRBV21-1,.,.,CASSERRDRVRETQYF,TGTGCCAGCAGCGAAAGGAGGGACAGGGTGAGGGAGACCCAGTACTTC
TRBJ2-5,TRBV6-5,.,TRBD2,CASTPLAREETQYF,TGTGCCAGCACCCCACTAGCGAGAGAGGAGACCCAGTACTTC
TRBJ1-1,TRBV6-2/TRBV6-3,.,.,CASSYPARNTEAFF,TGTGCCAGCAGTTACCCGGCCAGAAACACTGAAGCTTTCTTT
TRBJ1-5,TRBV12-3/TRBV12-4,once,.,CASSLLVNQPQHF,TGTGCCAGCAGTTTACTAGTGAATCAGCCCCAGCATTTT
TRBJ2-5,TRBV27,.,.,CASSLMGVQGKTQYF,TGTGCCAGCAGTTTAATGGGGGTCCAAGGGAAGACCCAGTACTTC
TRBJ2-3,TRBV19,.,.,CASSEERIYTDTQYF,TGTGCCAGTAGTGAAGAGCGGATATACACAGATACGCAGTATTTT
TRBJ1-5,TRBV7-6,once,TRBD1,CASSPRTGTGNQPQHF,TGTGCCAGCAGCCCACGGACCGGGACAGGGAATCAGCCCCAGCATTTT
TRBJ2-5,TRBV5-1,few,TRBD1,CASSLTGRVEETQYF,TGCGCCAGCAGCCTGACAGGGCGGGTCGAAGAGACCCAGTACTTC
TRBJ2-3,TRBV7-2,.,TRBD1,CASSTRDRPAQYF,TGTGCCAGCAGCACCCGGGACAGGCCAGCGCAGTATTTT
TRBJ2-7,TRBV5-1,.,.,CASSLGGTLHYEQYF,TGCGCCAGCAGCTTGGGGGGGACCCTGCACTACGAGCAGTACTTC
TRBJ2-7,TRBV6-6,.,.,CASSSLETGYEQYF,TGTGCCAGCAGTTCCTTAGAAACAGGTTACGAGCAGTACTTC
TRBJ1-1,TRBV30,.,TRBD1,CAWSVHRGPNTEAFF,TGTGCCTGGAGTGTACACAGGGGGCCGAACACTGAAGCTTTCTTT
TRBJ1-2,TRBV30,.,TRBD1,CAWSATGVGYTF,TGTGCCTGGAGCGCGACAGGGGTTGGCTACACCTTC